One TCR beta chain is described in this entry. Germline lookup yields CDR1 MNHNS and CDR2 SASEGT. The CDR3 extends over 18 amino acids. With 6 bases clipped from V and 4 bases from J, the junction kept 19 bases outside the gene matches. This specimen belongs to a study of CD8 T cells in Susac syndrome. RNA, at roughly 0.45 to 1 ug, was reverse transcribed with random hexamers. Each CDR3 protein gets one entry after TCRdb re-called the immunoSEQ multiplex PCR reads with MiXCR. This table holds 120,000 or so distinct CDR3 sequences, 85% to 95% found once. The sequencing sample was made of CD4+ T cells from PBMCs. This rearrangement joins TRBV6-1 to TRBJ2-3; TRBD1 matches at 7 bases. This clonotype originated in a human donor with multiple sclerosis. In DNA, the CDR3 is TGTGCCAGCAGGTCTTGGGCAGGGGGTAGTGGACAGGCAGATACGCAGTATTTT. This codes for CASRSWAGGSGQADTQYF.